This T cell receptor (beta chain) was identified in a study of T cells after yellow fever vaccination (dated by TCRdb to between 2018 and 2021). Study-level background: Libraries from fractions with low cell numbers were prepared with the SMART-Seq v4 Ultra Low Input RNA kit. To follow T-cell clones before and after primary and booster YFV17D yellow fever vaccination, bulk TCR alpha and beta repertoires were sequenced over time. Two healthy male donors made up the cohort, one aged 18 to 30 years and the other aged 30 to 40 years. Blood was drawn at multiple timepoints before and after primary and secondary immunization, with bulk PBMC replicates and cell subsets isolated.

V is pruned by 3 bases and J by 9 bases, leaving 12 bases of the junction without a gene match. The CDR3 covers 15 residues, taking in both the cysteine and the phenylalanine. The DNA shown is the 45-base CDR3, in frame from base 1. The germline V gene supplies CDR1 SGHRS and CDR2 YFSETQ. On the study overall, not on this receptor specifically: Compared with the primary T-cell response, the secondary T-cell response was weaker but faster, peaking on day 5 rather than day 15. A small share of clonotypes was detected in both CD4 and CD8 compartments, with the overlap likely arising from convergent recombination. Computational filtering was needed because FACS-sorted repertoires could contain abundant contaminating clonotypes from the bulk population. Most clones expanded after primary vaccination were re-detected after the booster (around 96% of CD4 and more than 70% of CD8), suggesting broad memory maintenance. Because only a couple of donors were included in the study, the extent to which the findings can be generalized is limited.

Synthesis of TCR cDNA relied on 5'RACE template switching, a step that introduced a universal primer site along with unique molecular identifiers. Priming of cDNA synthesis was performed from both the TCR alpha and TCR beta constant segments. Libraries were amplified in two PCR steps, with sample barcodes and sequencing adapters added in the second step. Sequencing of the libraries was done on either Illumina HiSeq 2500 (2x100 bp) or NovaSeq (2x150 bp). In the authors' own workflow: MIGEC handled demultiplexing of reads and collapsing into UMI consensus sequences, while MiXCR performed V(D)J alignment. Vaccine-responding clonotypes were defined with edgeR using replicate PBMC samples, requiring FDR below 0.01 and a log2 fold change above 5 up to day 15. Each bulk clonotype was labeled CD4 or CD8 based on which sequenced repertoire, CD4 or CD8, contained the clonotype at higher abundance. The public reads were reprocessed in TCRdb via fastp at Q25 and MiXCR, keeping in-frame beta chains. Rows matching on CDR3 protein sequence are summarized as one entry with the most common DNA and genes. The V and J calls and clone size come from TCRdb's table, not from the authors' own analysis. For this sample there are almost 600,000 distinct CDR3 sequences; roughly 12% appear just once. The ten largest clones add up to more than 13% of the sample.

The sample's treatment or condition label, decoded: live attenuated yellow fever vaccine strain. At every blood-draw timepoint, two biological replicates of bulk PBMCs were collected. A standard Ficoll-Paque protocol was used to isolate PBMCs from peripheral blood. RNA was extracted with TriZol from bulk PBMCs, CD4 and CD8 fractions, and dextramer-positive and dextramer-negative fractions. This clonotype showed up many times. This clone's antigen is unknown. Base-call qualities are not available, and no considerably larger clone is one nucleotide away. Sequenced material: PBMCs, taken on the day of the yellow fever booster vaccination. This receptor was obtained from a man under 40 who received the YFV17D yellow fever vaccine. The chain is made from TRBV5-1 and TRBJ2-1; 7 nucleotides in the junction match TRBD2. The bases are TGCGCCAGCAGCTCGGGGCTAGCGGAAACCGGTGAGCAGTTCTTC. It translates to CASSSGLAETGEQFF.